A selection of T cell receptor beta chains follows, all from one sample in a study of CD8 T cells in Susac syndrome. Using its own MiXCR run on the immunoSEQ multiplex PCR reads, TCRdb lists one record per CDR3 protein. This table holds 150,000 to 200,000 distinct CDR3 sequences, about 95% found once. The source material was CD4+ T cells from PBMCs. These receptors all stem from a human donor in good health. The CDR3 runs from the conserved cysteine through the conserved F or W. A D gene is named only where the DNA matches it firmly. Not every row has a clone size; where given, it reads once, few, many or a size class.

TRBD1,TRBV5-1,once,TRBJ1-5,TGCGCCAGCAGCGCAGGACAGGGACTTGGGCCCCAGCATTTT,CASSAGQGLGPQHF
TRBD1,TRBV25-1,.,TRBJ1-1,TGTGCCAGCAGAGTCCTGGGACAGGGGAACACTGAAGCTTTCTTT,CASRVLGQGNTEAFF
.,TRBV27,.,TRBJ2-1,TGTGCCAGCAGTTTACGGGCCGTTGGGAGACCCAATGAGCAGTTCTTC,CASSLRAVGRPNEQFF
.,TRBV12-3/TRBV12-4,.,TRBJ2-7,TGTGCCAGCAGCCGGGACCCAATTGGCGAGCAGTACTTC,CASSRDPIGEQYF
TRBD2,TRBV14,.,TRBJ2-1,TGTGCCAGCTCCGGGACTAGCGGGAGTATTGAGCAGTTCTTC,CASSGTSGSIEQFF
.,TRBV30,.,TRBJ2-5,TGTGCCTGGACGCGGAAACCAGACCAAGAGACCCAGTACTTC,CAWTRKPDQETQYF
.,TRBV20-1,.,TRBJ1-5,TGCAGTGCTAGGGCTGACACCCTTAGCAATCAGCCCCAGCATTTT,CSARADTLSNQPQHF
.,TRBV21-1,.,TRBJ2-7,TGTGCCCGTGGGGGCTACGAGCAGTACTTC,CARGGYEQYF
.,TRBV27,.,TRBJ2-5,TGTGCCAGCAGTTTAAGGCGTTCAGGGGAGACCCAGTACTTC,CASSLRRSGETQYF
.,TRBV21-1,.,TRBJ2-7,TGTGCCAGCAGCAAATTAAGGATTTCTACCTACGAGCAGTACTTC,CASSKLRISTYEQYF
.,TRBV27,.,TRBJ1-4,TGTGCCAGCAGTCCCTGGGAATATAGGGAAAAACTGTTTTTT,CASSPWEYREKLFF
TRBD1,TRBV23-1,.,TRBJ1-2,TGCGCCAGCAGGAATACAGGGGAGGACTATGGCTACACCTTC,CASRNTGEDYGYTF
.,TRBV6-6,.,TRBJ2-3,TGTGCCAGCACCCGTGGGGATCCGCAGTATTTT,CASTRGDPQYF
.,TRBV28,.,TRBJ1-1,TGTGCCAGCAGTTTAACCGGGATTGAAGCTTTCTTT,CASSLTGIEAFF
.,TRBV27,once,TRBJ2-5,TGTGCCAGCAGCGGGGCGGGGTGGGAGACCCAGTACTTC,CASSGAGWETQYF
TRBD2,TRBV13,.,TRBJ2-1,TGTGCCAGCAGCTTCTATACAACCTCTAGCGGAGAGCAGTTCTTC,CASSFYTTSSGEQFF
.,TRBV7-9,.,TRBJ2-1,TGTGCCAGCAGGGGGGTAGGTGGGATCTCCTACAATGAGCAGTTCTTC,CASRGVGGISYNEQFF
.,TRBV29-1,.,TRBJ2-5,TGCAGCGCACTGGAAGAGACCCAGTACTTC,CSALEETQYF
.,TRBV7-9,.,TRBJ2-5,TGTGCCAGCAGCTTAGGGGGGGCAGGGAAAGAGACCCAGTACTTC,CASSLGGAGKETQYF
TRBD1,TRBV20-1,.,TRBJ1-1,TGCAGTGGTCAGGGGGGACGGGACACTGAAGCTTTCTTT,CSGQGGRDTEAFF
TRBD1,TRBV5-1,.,TRBJ1-1,TGCGCCAGCAGCTGGACAGGGGGAAGTGAAGCTTTCTTT,CASSWTGGSEAFF
.,TRBV7-2,.,TRBJ2-7,TGTGCCAGCAGTCCCGGATTGGAGCAGTACTTC,CASSPGLEQYF
TRBD1,TRBV20-1,once,TRBJ1-5,TGCAGTGCTAGAGCAGGGACAGGGGATTATCAGCCCCAGCATTTT,CSARAGTGDYQPQHF
.,TRBV28,.,TRBJ2-1,TGTGCCAGCCATCGGGGCGGGGACTACAATGAGCAGTTCTTC,CASHRGGDYNEQFF
TRBD2,TRBV29-1,.,TRBJ2-7,TGCAGCGCAATAACGGGAGGCTACGAGCAGTACTTC,CSAITGGYEQYF
TRBD1,TRBV23-1,.,TRBJ2-7,TGCGCCAGCAGCCAGACAGGGTTCACATACGAGCAGTACTTC,CASSQTGFTYEQYF
.,TRBV12-3/TRBV12-4,once,TRBJ1-4,TGTGCCAGCAGTCCTACCGGGACACCGAATGAAAAACTGTTTTTT,CASSPTGTPNEKLFF
TRBD2,TRBV20-1,.,TRBJ2-4,TGCAGTGCTAGACCCAGCGGGAGAAACATTCAGTACTTC,CSARPSGRNIQYF
.,TRBV15,.,TRBJ1-1,TGTGCCACCAGCAGAGGGCCGGACACTGAAGCTTTCTTT,CATSRGPDTEAFF
TRBD2,TRBV20-1,.,TRBJ2-7,TGCAGTGCTAGAGATCCTTTCGGGACTAGCGGGTTCTACGAGCAGTACTTC,CSARDPFGTSGFYEQYF
.,TRBV30,.,TRBJ1-2,TGTGCCTGGAGTGCAGGGTCTGGCTACACCTTC,CAWSAGSGYTF
.,TRBV6-6,.,TRBJ2-1,TGTGCCAGCCGTCTAGTCGCCGGTGAGCAGTTCTTC,CASRLVAGEQFF
TRBD2,TRBV29-1,.,TRBJ2-2,TGCAGCGTTGAAAGGCTAGCGGCGAACACCGGGGAGCTGTTTTTT,CSVERLAANTGELFF
TRBD1,TRBV29-1,.,TRBJ2-1,TGCAGCGTTCGGACAGGGTTCAATGAGCAGTTCTTC,CSVRTGFNEQFF
TRBD2,TRBV5-1,.,TRBJ2-1,TGCGCCAGCAGCTTGCTGTCTAGCGGCAACAATGAGCAGTTCTTC,CASSLLSSGNNEQFF
.,TRBV20-1,.,TRBJ2-7,TGCAGTGCTAGTTCCTATGACAGGCTGTCCTACGAGCAGTACTTC,CSASSYDRLSYEQYF
.,TRBV6-2/TRBV6-3,.,TRBJ1-2,TGTGCCAGCAGTAGAGACAAGAACTATGGCTACACCTTC,CASSRDKNYGYTF
.,TRBV30,.,TRBJ2-2,TGTGCCTGGAGAGCGGCAGGGTGGGACACCGGGGAGCTGTTTTTT,CAWRAAGWDTGELFF
.,TRBV7-9,.,TRBJ2-1,TGTGCCAGCAGCTTAGAACGGGGGGCCAATGAGCAGTTCTTC,CASSLERGANEQFF
.,TRBV7-9,.,TRBJ2-3,TGTGCCAGCAGCCTTGAGGGCCGCACAGATACGCAGTATTTT,CASSLEGRTDTQYF
.,TRBV9,.,TRBJ2-5,TGTGCCAGCAGCGTAGGGAATCGAGAGACCCAGTACTTC,CASSVGNRETQYF
TRBD2,TRBV29-1,.,TRBJ2-2,TGCAGCGCTAGCGGGAGTTTCACCGGGGAGCTGTTTTTT,CSASGSFTGELFF
.,TRBV7-9,.,TRBJ2-5,TGTGCCAGCAGCCCTTCCGCGGAGACCCAGTACTTC,CASSPSAETQYF
TRBD2,TRBV29-1,.,TRBJ2-1,TGCAGCGTTTACTCAGGGACTAGCGGGAGGAATGAGCAGTTCTTC,CSVYSGTSGRNEQFF
TRBD1,TRBV5-6,.,TRBJ2-3,TGTGCCAGCAGCTCAATCGGGACAGGCCCGGATACGCAGTATTTT,CASSSIGTGPDTQYF
.,TRBV30,.,TRBJ2-5,TGTGCCTGGGGTACCGGGACCCAGTACTTC,CAWGTGTQYF